These T cell receptor beta chains were read from a single sample in a study of cytotoxic CD8 clonotypes in ibrutinib-treated CLL. Produced via immunoSEQ multiplex PCR; TCRdb's table is partial and in-frame only. The sample has tens of thousands of clones; around three fifths are singletons. The sequencing used PBMCs, collected after 12 months of ibrutinib treatment. The receptors stem from a human donor with chronic lymphocytic leukemia. The CDR3 runs from the conserved cysteine through the conserved F or W. The order of the fields is CDR3 length, D gene, V gene, clone size, J gene, CDR3 protein, CDR3 DNA. A D gene is named only where the DNA matches it firmly. Size is omitted from some rows. Given values are once, few, many or a class for expanded clones.

>14|-|TRBV27|few|TRBJ2-2
CASSLASASGELFF
TGTGCCAGCAGTTTGGCTAGCGCGTCCGGGGAGCTGTTTTTT
>15|TRBD1|TRBV7-8|-|TRBJ1-2
CASTAATGLARGYTF
TGTGCCAGCACTGCAGCGACAGGGTTAGCCCGTGGCTACACCTTC
>18|TRBD2|TRBV7-8|-|TRBJ2-1
CASSLAGGSGGTYNEQFF
TGTGCCAGCAGCTTAGCGGGGGGCTCGGGAGGGACTTACAATGAGCAGTTCTTC
>14|-|TRBV29-1|-|TRBJ2-1
CSVEDGGPYNEQFF
TGCAGCGTTGAAGACGGGGGCCCCTACAATGAGCAGTTCTTC
>12|-|TRBV5-1|few|TRBJ2-7
CASSSGSYEQYF
TGCGCCAGCAGTTCTGGATCCTACGAGCAGTACTTC
>14|-|TRBV2|-|TRBJ2-1
CASSAGLSYNEQFF
TGTGCCAGCAGTGCCGGGCTTTCCTACAATGAGCAGTTCTTC
>14|-|TRBV5-1|-|TRBJ2-5
CASSQGDGGASQYF
TGCGCCAGCAGCCAAGGGGACGGGGGAGCGTCCCAGTACTTC
>14|-|TRBV5-1|-|TRBJ1-1
CASSLGTMNTEAFF
TGCGCCAGCAGCTTGGGGACGATGAACACTGAAGCTTTCTTT
>13|-|TRBV28|-|TRBJ2-7
CASSLYGYEEQYF
TGTGCCAGCAGTTTATACGGCTATGAGGAGCAGTACTTC
>16|-|TRBV7-9|-|TRBJ2-7
CASSPFPRVASYEQYF
TGTGCCAGCAGCCCCTTCCCCAGGGTCGCCTCCTACGAGCAGTACTTC
>12|-|TRBV5-1|many|TRBJ1-6
CASSSTNSPLHF
TGCGCCAGCAGCTCGACTAATTCACCCCTCCACTTT
>13|-|TRBV27|-|TRBJ2-7
CASSFRPTYEQYF
TGTGCCAGCAGTTTTAGGCCAACCTACGAGCAGTACTTC
>17|TRBD2|TRBV5-1|-|TRBJ2-7
CASSPSPGLAGAREQYF
TGCGCCAGCAGCCCATCACCGGGACTAGCGGGAGCACGGGAGCAGTACTTC
>13|TRBD1|TRBV2|-|TRBJ1-3
CASSGTAGNTIYF
TGTGCCAGCAGCGGGACAGCCGGAAACACCATATATTTT
>16|TRBD1|TRBV15|few|TRBJ2-1
CATSRGGTGGSGEQFF
TGTGCCACCAGCCGGGGAGGAACAGGGGGTAGCGGTGAGCAGTTCTTC
>15|-|TRBV19|-|TRBJ2-5
CASRRSREYQETQYF
TGTGCCAGTAGGCGGAGCAGGGAGTACCAAGAGACCCAGTACTTC
>13|-|TRBV19|-|TRBJ1-5
CASQDTLNQPQHF
TGTGCCAGCCAGGACACTCTCAATCAGCCCCAGCATTTT
>15|TRBD1|TRBV6-7|-|TRBJ2-3
CASSYPETGLYTQYF
TGTGCCAGCAGTTACCCGGAGACAGGGCTTTATACGCAGTATTTT
>13|-|TRBV5-6|-|TRBJ2-4
CASRSRAENIQYF
TGTGCCAGCAGAAGCCGGGCCGAAAACATTCAGTACTTC
>13|-|TRBV14|-|TRBJ1-1
CASSPSRRTEAFF
TGTGCCAGCAGCCCATCCCGCAGAACTGAAGCTTTCTTT
>16|-|TRBV27|-|TRBJ1-5
CASSPSRGASGQPQHF
TGTGCCAGCAGTCCAAGTAGGGGGGCATCTGGTCAGCCCCAGCATTTT
>17|-|TRBV2|-|TRBJ2-1
CASSAHRMGGSYNEQFF
TGTGCCAGCAGTGCCCACCGAATGGGCGGGTCATACAATGAGCAGTTCTTC
>15|-|TRBV5-1|-|TRBJ1-5
CASSLRGNENQPQHF
TGCGCCAGCAGCTTGAGGGGGAACGAGAATCAGCCCCAGCATTTT
>15|-|TRBV5-6|-|TRBJ2-5
CASSSLRDNQETQYF
TGTGCCAGCAGCTCCCTCCGGGACAACCAAGAGACCCAGTACTTC
>15|-|TRBV7-6|-|TRBJ2-2
CASSQEPANTGELFF
TGTGCCAGCAGCCAGGAGCCCGCGAACACCGGGGAGCTGTTTTTT
>19|-|TRBV27|few|TRBJ2-6
CASSFYPRRLGSGANVLTF
TGTGCCAGCAGTTTCTATCCCCGGCGACTAGGCTCTGGGGCCAACGTCCTGACTTTC
>14|-|TRBV7-8|few|TRBJ1-1
CASSLGGRYTEAFF
TGTGCCAGCAGCTTAGGAGGGCGTTACACTGAAGCTTTCTTT
>14|TRBD2|TRBV7-2|many|TRBJ2-1
CASSLATSGNEQFF
TGTGCCAGCAGCTTAGCCACTAGCGGGAATGAGCAGTTCTTC
>15|-|TRBV5-1|-|TRBJ2-2
CASSSGTPNTGELFF
TGCGCCAGCAGCTCCGGGACCCCGAACACCGGGGAGCTGTTTTTT
>13|-|TRBV7-2|many|TRBJ2-5
CASRKGSGETQYF
TGTGCCAGCCGGAAAGGGTCGGGAGAGACCCAGTACTTC
>13|TRBD2|TRBV5-5|-|TRBJ2-5
CASSSGGRETQYF
TGTGCCAGCAGCTCGGGGGGTCGAGAGACCCAGTACTTC
>14|-|TRBV18|-|TRBJ2-2
CASSPIGTTGELFF
TGTGCCAGCTCACCAATAGGGACCACCGGGGAGCTGTTTTTT
>16|TRBD2|TRBV30|-|TRBJ2-2
CAWSVGASGRVGELFF
TGTGCCTGGAGTGTAGGGGCTAGCGGGAGGGTCGGGGAGCTGTTTTTT
>15|TRBD2|TRBV13|-|TRBJ2-3
CASSVRTSQSDTQYF
TGTGCCAGCAGCGTTCGGACTAGCCAATCAGATACGCAGTATTTT
>17|TRBD2|TRBV13|-|TRBJ2-7
CASSSHKTSGRTYEQYF
TGTGCCAGCAGCTCCCACAAGACTAGCGGGAGAACCTACGAGCAGTACTTC
>17|TRBD1|TRBV5-1|-|TRBJ1-2
CASSLAPGQGGTYGYTF
TGCGCCAGCAGCTTGGCGCCGGGACAGGGAGGGACCTATGGCTACACCTTC
>13|-|TRBV28|-|TRBJ1-1
CASSDTGNTEAFF
TGTGCCAGCAGTGATACAGGGAATACTGAAGCTTTCTTT
>13|-|TRBV6-5|-|TRBJ1-1
CASRRIGNTEAFF
TGTGCCAGCAGGCGGATAGGAAACACTGAAGCTTTCTTT
>13|-|TRBV7-9|-|TRBJ2-5
CASSLSVGETQYF
TGTGCCAGCAGCCTCTCCGTGGGAGAGACCCAGTACTTC
>16|TRBD1|TRBV18|-|TRBJ2-1
CASEDGNRGLTSEQFF
TGTGCCAGCGAAGACGGGAACAGGGGATTAACTAGTGAGCAGTTCTTC
>13|-|TRBV5-1|-|TRBJ2-2
CASGREGTGELFF
TGCGCCAGCGGAAGAGAGGGCACCGGGGAGCTGTTTTTT
>15|TRBD2|TRBV2|-|TRBJ2-1
CASSERLAGGFEQFF
TGTGCCAGCAGTGAACGTCTAGCGGGAGGATTTGAGCAGTTCTTC
>13|-|TRBV7-2|few|TRBJ2-3
CASSLVNTDTQYF
TGTGCCAGCAGCTTAGTTAACACAGATACGCAGTATTTT
>15|-|TRBV28|-|TRBJ1-2
CASSYRAHPYYGYTF
TGTGCCAGCAGTTACCGGGCCCATCCCTACTATGGCTACACCTTC
>16|TRBD2|TRBV11-1|-|TRBJ2-1
CASSLEGGSGYNEQFF
TGTGCCAGCAGCTTAGAGGGCGGGAGCGGATACAATGAGCAGTTCTTC
>14|-|TRBV6-5|-|TRBJ1-4
CASSYTGEPEKLFF
TGTGCCAGCAGTTACACCGGTGAACCTGAAAAACTGTTTTTT
>16|TRBD2|TRBV5-6|-|TRBJ2-5
CASSFPASGSRETQYF
TGTGCCAGCAGCTTCCCGGCAAGCGGGAGTAGAGAGACCCAGTACTTC
>14|-|TRBV11-2|-|TRBJ1-6
CASSGVFTGSPLHF
TGTGCCAGCAGCGGGGTCTTTACGGGTTCACCCCTCCACTTT
>14|-|TRBV28|many|TRBJ2-7
CASSLWTGTGEQYF
TGTGCCAGCAGTTTATGGACAGGGACTGGCGAGCAGTACTTC
>13|TRBD1|TRBV28|-|TRBJ2-1
CASNPTGYNEQFF
TGTGCCAGCAACCCGACAGGGTACAATGAGCAGTTCTTC
>15|-|TRBV5-1|few|TRBJ2-5
CASSSAPTRMETQYF
TGCGCCAGCAGCTCCGCACCGACTAGAATGGAGACCCAGTACTTC
>18|TRBD1|TRBV18|-|TRBJ1-4
CASSPFGQGIPTNEKLFF
TGTGCCAGCTCACCATTTGGACAGGGGATACCAACTAATGAAAAACTGTTTTTT
>12|-|TRBV2|-|TRBJ2-5
CAEGGGAETQYF
TGTGCCGAGGGCGGCGGGGCCGAGACCCAGTACTTC